Listed below are T cell receptor beta chains from one sample, sequenced in a study of blood T cells in healthy people across ages. One entry per CDR3 protein, called by TCRdb with MiXCR from the 5' RACE reads. In the table there are 850,000 to 1,000,000 distinct CDR3 sequences, around 54% of which are singletons. The specimen was blood. The receptors were gathered from a woman in her fifties or sixties in good health. Each CDR3 is given with its conserved first and last residue. The D gene is left open where the match is weak. Rows give clone size only sometimes, using once, few, many, or a class for an expanded clone.

clone size | J gene | D gene | V gene | CDR3 DNA | CDR3 protein
NA | TRBJ2-4 | NA | TRBV3-1 | TGTGCCAGCAGAGGTGGGCTTCTAGCCAAAAACATTCAGTACTTC | CASRGGLLAKNIQYF
NA | TRBJ2-1 | NA | TRBV29-1 | TGCAGCGTTGAAGGAAGCCCCCGTGGGAGTTTCAATGAGCAGTTCTTC | CSVEGSPRGSFNEQFF
NA | TRBJ2-4 | NA | TRBV6-4 | TGTGCCAGGGGGACCGAAGCCAAAAACATTCAGTACTTC | CARGTEAKNIQYF
NA | TRBJ1-5 | NA | TRBV20-1 | TGCAGTGCCGCACCGAGCAATCAGCCCCAGCATTTT | CSAAPSNQPQHF
NA | TRBJ2-1 | NA | TRBV6-2/TRBV6-3 | TGTGCCAGCAGTTACTCCCAGCGGGTTTACAATGAGCAGTTCTTC | CASSYSQRVYNEQFF
NA | TRBJ2-3 | TRBD2 | TRBV4-2 | TGTGCCAGCAGCCAAGATTGGGGAGGAGCGGGGGGCACAGATACGCAGTATTTT | CASSQDWGGAGGTDTQYF
once | TRBJ2-6 | NA | TRBV6-2/TRBV6-3 | TGTGCCAGCAGTACGAAGAGGATCTCTGGGGCCAACGTCCTGACTTTC | CASSTKRISGANVLTF
NA | TRBJ2-5 | TRBD1 | TRBV7-9 | TGTGCCAGCAGCCCCTATGGACAGGGTCTCTCGTTTCAGACCCAGTACTTC | CASSPYGQGLSFQTQYF
NA | TRBJ2-1 | TRBD2 | TRBV4-1 | TGCGCCAGCAGCCACCAAACTAGCGGGAGGGGCAATGAGCAGTTCTTC | CASSHQTSGRGNEQFF
NA | TRBJ2-3 | TRBD2 | TRBV20-1 | TGCAGTGCTAGAGATAGTTCCCGACTAGCGGGACGGGATACGCAGTATTTT | CSARDSSRLAGRDTQYF
NA | TRBJ1-6 | NA | TRBV20-1 | TGCAGCGTACATCCTGGAAATCCTCTGTCACCCCTCCACTTT | CSVHPGNPLSPLHF